This T cell receptor (beta chain) derives from a study of blood T cell repertoires in COVID-19. Assay: immunoSEQ multiplex PCR; the TCRdb copy retains only in-frame clones and omits some. The table lists almost 250,000 clones, around nine tenths of them singletons, with roughly 1.6% in the top ten. Losses at the gene ends were 5 bases for V and 5 bases for J; bases not matched to a gene: 11. Germline assignment: CDR1 SGHAT and CDR2 FQNNGV. The CDR3 contains 15 residues. This TCR was recovered from a woman aged 55-69 years who had recovered from COVID-19. The V call is TRBV11-2, the J call TRBJ2-5; 7 nucleotides align to TRBD2. The sequenced material came from peripheral blood. CDR3 sequence: CASSLGLGISETQYF. The CDR3 nucleotides read TGTGCCAGCAGCCTCGGACTAGGTATTTCGGAGACCCAGTACTTC. Combining the CDR3 with reference TRBV11-2 and TRBJ2-5 gives the whole variable domain EAGVAQSPRYKIIEKRQSVAFWCNPISGHATLYWYQQILGQGPKLLIQFQNNGVVDDSQLPKDRFSAERLKGVDSTLKIQPAKLEDSAVYLCASSLGLGISETQYFGPGTRLLVL.